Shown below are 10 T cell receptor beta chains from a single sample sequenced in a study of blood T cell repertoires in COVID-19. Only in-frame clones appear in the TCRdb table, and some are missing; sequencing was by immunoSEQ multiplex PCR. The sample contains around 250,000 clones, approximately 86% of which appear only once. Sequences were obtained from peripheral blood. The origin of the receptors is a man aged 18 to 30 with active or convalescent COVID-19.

The CDR3 DNA follows: TGCGCCAGCAGTGATGGACAAGGGATCGGAAACACCATATATTTT. It translates to CASSDGQGIGNTIYF. The genes are TRBV10-1 and TRBJ1-3; D is possibly TRBD1 (5 bases). Deletions cut 3 bases from V and 4 bases from J, with 13 bases between. CDR1 and CDR2 (germline): WNHNN, SYGVQD (reference sequence). The CDR3 runs to 15 residues.

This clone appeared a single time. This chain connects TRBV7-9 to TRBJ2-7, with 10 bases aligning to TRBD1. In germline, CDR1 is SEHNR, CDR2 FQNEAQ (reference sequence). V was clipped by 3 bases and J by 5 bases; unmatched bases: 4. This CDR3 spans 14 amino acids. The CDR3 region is CASSLTGGLDEQYF. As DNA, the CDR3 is TGTGCCAGCAGCTTGACAGGGGGCTTGGACGAGCAGTACTTC.

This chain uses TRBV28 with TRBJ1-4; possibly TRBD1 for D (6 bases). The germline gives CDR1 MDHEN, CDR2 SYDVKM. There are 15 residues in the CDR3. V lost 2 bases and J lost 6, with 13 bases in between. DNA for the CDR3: TGTGCCAGCAGTTTAAGTCGGACAGACCATGAAAAACTGTTTTTT. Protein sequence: CASSLSRTDHEKLFF.

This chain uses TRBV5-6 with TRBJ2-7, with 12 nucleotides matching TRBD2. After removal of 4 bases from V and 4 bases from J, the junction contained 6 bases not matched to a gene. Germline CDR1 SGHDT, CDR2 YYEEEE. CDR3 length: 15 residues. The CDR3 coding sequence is TGTGCCAGCAGCATCGGACTAGCGGGGCCATACGAGCAGTACTTC. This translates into CASSIGLAGPYEQYF.

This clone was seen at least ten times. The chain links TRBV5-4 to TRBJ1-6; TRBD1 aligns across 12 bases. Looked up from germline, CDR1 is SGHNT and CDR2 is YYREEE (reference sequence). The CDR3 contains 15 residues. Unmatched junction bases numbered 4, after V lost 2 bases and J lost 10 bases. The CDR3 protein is CASSFVGQGASPLHF. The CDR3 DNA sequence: TGTGCCAGCAGCTTTGTGGGACAGGGGGCCTCACCCCTCCACTTT.

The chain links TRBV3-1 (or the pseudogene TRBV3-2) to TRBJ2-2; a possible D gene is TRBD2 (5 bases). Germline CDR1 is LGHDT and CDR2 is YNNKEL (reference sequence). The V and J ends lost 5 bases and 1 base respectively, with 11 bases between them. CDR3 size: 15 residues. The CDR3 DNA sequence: TGTGCCAGCAGCGTGGGCAGCGGGAACACCGGGGAGCTGTTTTTT. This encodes CASSVGSGNTGELFF.

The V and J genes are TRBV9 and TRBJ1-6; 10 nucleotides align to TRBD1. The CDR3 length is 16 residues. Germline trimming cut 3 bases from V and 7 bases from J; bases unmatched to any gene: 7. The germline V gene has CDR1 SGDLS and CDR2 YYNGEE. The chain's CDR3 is CASSDGTGADNSPLHF. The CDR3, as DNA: TGTGCCAGCAGCGACGGGACAGGGGCGGACAATTCACCCCTCCACTTT.

The CDR3 DNA sequence: TGCGCCAGCAGGTCAAAAACGGGAGACGAGCAGTACTTC. Encoded protein: CASRSKTGDEQYF. The chain carries TRBV5-1 and TRBJ2-7, with a possible D match to TRBD2 (6 bases). V was pared by 5 bases and J by 5 bases, with 14 bases between. The germline V gene has CDR1 SGHRS and CDR2 YFSETQ. The CDR3 is made up of 13 amino acids.

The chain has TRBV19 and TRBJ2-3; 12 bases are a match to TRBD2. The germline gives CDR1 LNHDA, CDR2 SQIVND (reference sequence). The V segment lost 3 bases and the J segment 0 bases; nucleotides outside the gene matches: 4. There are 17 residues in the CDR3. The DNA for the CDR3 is TGTGCCAGTAGTATGCTAGCGGGGGGGTCTAGCACAGATACGCAGTATTTT. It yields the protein CASSMLAGGSSTDTQYF.

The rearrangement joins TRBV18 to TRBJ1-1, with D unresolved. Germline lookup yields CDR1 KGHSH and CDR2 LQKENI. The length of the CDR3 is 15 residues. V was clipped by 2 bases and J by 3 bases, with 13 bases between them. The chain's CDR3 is CASSPFRDWDTEAFF. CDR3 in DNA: TGTGCCAGCTCACCATTTAGAGACTGGGACACTGAAGCTTTCTTT.